This T cell receptor beta chain was captured in a study of cytomegalovirus exposure and HLA in healthy donors. At the level of the study: Earlier results showed 90 million to 130 million unique TCR beta sequences derived from roughly 180 million T cells.

Findings and caveats of the study: It has been reported that TCR beta sequences accurately predicted the HLA-A and HLA-B alleles of most subjects. 164 TCR beta chains were listed as cytomegalovirus-associated.

Concerning this clone: Its antigen remains unidentified.

It was with 60 Vbeta and 13 Jbeta primers that the PCR ran. Here immunoSEQ multiplex PCR was the method, and the copy in TCRdb shows in-frame clones only, minus some. The repertoire includes about 210,000 clones, roughly 84% of them detected once, and 0.2% to 0.25% sits in the top ten. Each donor was nominally healthy when sampled (though unrecorded immune exposures were likely). CDR1 is MNHNS, CDR2 SASEGT, per germline. Between the trimmed V and J ends, which lost 3 bases and 0 bases, there was a span of 9 bases. The CDR3 covers 15 residues. Input material: PBMCs. The sequence derives from a girl aged 2 to 10 in good health and CMV-seronegative. J is TRBJ1-5 and V is TRBV6-1; tentatively, D is TRBD1 (5 bases). The CDR3: CASSDGGYSNQPQHF. CDR3 DNA: TGTGCCAGCAGTGACGGGGGTTATAGCAATCAGCCCCAGCATTTT.